These 21 T cell receptor beta chains originate from one sample sequenced in a study of T cells in Graves' hyperthyroidism and ophthalmopathy. Researchers amplified the TCR beta CDR3 regions from RNA transcripts. First-round RT-PCR of the TCR CDR3 relied on the HTBI primer set. TCRdb re-derived calls from the multiplex PCR reads in MiXCR, one entry per CDR3 protein. Of around 620,000 distinct CDR3 sequences in the sample, roughly 16% are singletons; the top ten hold approximately 3.9%. The sequencing input was blood. The receptors come from a woman in her twenties or thirties with Graves' hyperthyroidism.

This clonotype was seen repeatedly, ten times or more. The chain couples TRBV20-1 to TRBJ2-5, with TRBD2 as a possible D gene (6 bases). Germline CDR1 reads DFQATT; CDR2 reads SNEGSKA (reference sequence). This CDR3 has 15 amino acids. V was shortened by 6 bases and J by 1 base, with 18 bases between the two germline ends. CDR3 protein: CSARDGGELQETQYF. The DNA of the CDR3 is TGCAGTGCCCGAGACGGGGGAGAGCTCCAAGAGACCCAGTACTTC.

This clonotype was found many times. The rearrangement joins TRBV5-1 to TRBJ2-1, with 10 bases matching TRBD2. J was trimmed by 4 bases and V by 0 bases; bases with no gene match: 4. CDR3 size: 16 residues. CDR1 is SGHRS, CDR2 YFSETQ, per germline. In nucleotides, the CDR3 is TGCGCCAGCAGCTTGGGTGGACTAGCGGATTACAATGAGCAGTTCTTC. The encoded protein is CASSLGGLADYNEQFF.

The table lists this clonotype with many counts. CDR3 nucleotides: TGTGCCAGCAGGAAACAGGGGAACACTGAAGCTTTCTTT. Protein product: CASRKQGNTEAFF. V and J are TRBV28 and TRBJ1-1; a possible D gene is TRBD1 (6 bases). Germline lookup yields CDR1 MDHEN and CDR2 SYDVKM. CDR3 length: 13 residues. Deletions cut 6 bases from V and 1 base from J, with 9 bases between.

This clonotype was detected many times. This chain joins TRBV7-9 and TRBJ2-3; TRBD1 is a possible D gene (5 bases). The V end was cut by 2 bases, the J end by 3 bases, with 12 bases between. The germline gives CDR1 SEHNR, CDR2 FQNEAQ (reference sequence). The CDR3 is 15 amino acids. CDR3 residues: CASSLSQGWTDTQYF. The DNA of the CDR3 is TGTGCCAGCAGCTTATCGCAGGGCTGGACAGATACGCAGTATTTT.

This clonotype was counted many times. V gene TRBV7-8 combines with J gene TRBJ2-5, with TRBD1 matching 10 bases. The V gene's germline CDR1 is SGHVS and CDR2 FQNEAQ. Trimming at V came to 5 bases and at J to 3 bases, leaving 6 bases not matched to a gene. CDR3 length equals 15 residues. The CDR3 sequence: CASSARTGGEETQYF. DNA of the CDR3: TGTGCCAGCAGCGCCAGGACAGGGGGTGAAGAGACCCAGTACTTC.

This clonotype has only a few counts. This clone may be a read error of a much larger clone one base away. The gene calls are TRBV7-9 and TRBJ2-5; 7 nucleotides line up with TRBD1. From germline, CDR1 is SEHNR and CDR2 FQNEAQ (reference sequence). CDR3 length: 14 residues. The CDR3, as DNA: TGTGCCAGCGGCTTAGAACAGGGGAGAGAGACCCAGTACTTC. Residues: CASGLEQGRETQYF.

This clonotype was detected a few times. This chain uses TRBV29-1 with TRBJ1-4; 7 bases fit TRBD1. V gave up 3 bases and J gave up 8 bases; unmatched junction bases: 0. Germline lookup yields CDR1 SQVTM and CDR2 ANQGSEA. The CDR3 consists of 11 residues. DNA of the CDR3: TGCAGCGTTGACAGGGGGGAAAAACTGTTTTTT. It is translated as CSVDRGEKLFF.

This clonotype was seen only a few times. CDR3 nucleotide sequence: TGCGCCAGCAGCCAGATATGGGGATCTGGGGCCAACGTCCTGACTTTC. This translates into CASSQIWGSGANVLTF. This chain links TRBV5-1 with TRBJ2-6; the D is unclear. This CDR3 is built from 16 residues. CDR1 and CDR2 from the germline V gene are SGHRS and YFSETQ. V lost 4 bases and J 1 base, leaving 12 bases between the germline ends.

V is TRBV6-1 and J is TRBJ2-1; maybe TRBD2 (6 bases). This CDR3 spans 15 amino acids. Germline V gene sequence: CDR1 MNHNS, CDR2 SASEGT. V lost 1 base to trimming and J lost 6 bases, with 13 bases between them. The CDR3 DNA is TGTGCCAGCAGTGAAGGGGGGGACCCCCTCAATGAGCAGTTCTTC. Its protein product is CASSEGGDPLNEQFF.

This chain links TRBV20-1 with TRBJ2-4, with 9 bases matching TRBD1. The V segment lost 1 base and the J segment 0 bases; nucleotides outside the gene matches: 10. The CDR3 totals 18 residues. CDR1 and CDR2 from the germline V gene are DFQATT and SNEGSKA (reference sequence). DNA of the CDR3: TGCAGTGCTAGAGGGGAGGACAGGGGTATCGTAGCCAAAAACATTCAGTACTTC. Encoded protein: CSARGEDRGIVAKNIQYF.

This clonotype has ten or more counts. J is TRBJ2-1 and V is TRBV6-1; 10 bases match TRBD1. This CDR3 spans 12 amino acids. Germline CDR1 is MNHNS and CDR2 is SASEGT. With V trimmed by 10 bases and J by 9 bases, 6 bases remained unmatched. CDR3 region: CATTGQGSEQFF. The CDR3 bases are TGTGCCACCACGGGACAGGGGTCTGAGCAGTTCTTC.

This clonotype was counted between two and nine times. V gene TRBV19 combines with J gene TRBJ2-5; possibly TRBD2 for D (6 bases). The V end was cut by 6 bases, the J end by 5 bases, with 10 bases between. Germline loops: CDR1 LNHDA, CDR2 SQIVND (reference sequence). The CDR3 consists of 12 residues. CDR3 region: CASRARDETQYF. DNA of the CDR3: TGTGCCAGTAGGGCGCGGGACGAGACCCAGTACTTC.

This clonotype appeared many times. The J gene is TRBJ1-2, the V gene TRBV12-3 or TRBV12-4, with no clear D. With 1 base removed from V and 4 bases from J, the gap between germline ends came to 10 bases. This CDR3 is built from 14 residues. DNA for the CDR3: TGTGCCAGCAGTTTAGGGAGACCAATCTATGGCTACACCTTC. This translates into CASSLGRPIYGYTF.

This clonotype has a handful of counts. The chain employs TRBV7-2 and TRBJ2-1; D may be TRBD2 (5 bases). The length of the CDR3 is 15 residues. The V and J ends lost 0 bases and 6 bases respectively, with 12 bases between them. Looked up from germline, CDR1 is SGHTA and CDR2 is FQGNSA. The chain's CDR3 is CASSLAGAFSNEQFF. CDR3 DNA: TGTGCCAGCAGCTTAGCGGGAGCTTTTTCCAATGAGCAGTTCTTC.

This clonotype was seen repeatedly, ten times or more. The J gene is TRBJ2-5, the V gene TRBV7-9, with D perhaps matching TRBD2 (6 bases). CDR3 size: 14 residues. Trimming left V 5 bases short and J 1 base short, with 11 bases between. Germline values: CDR1 SEHNR, CDR2 FQNEAQ (reference sequence). The CDR3 loop reads CASSGGPPQETQYF. In nucleotides, the CDR3 is TGTGCCAGCAGCGGAGGGCCCCCCCAAGAGACCCAGTACTTC.

The sample holds many counts of this clonotype. The chain joins TRBV12-3 or TRBV12-4 to TRBJ2-7; TRBD2 agrees at 14 bases. CDR3 size: 17 residues. Trimming removed 5 bases from V and 4 bases from J; junction bases left unmatched: 10. CDR3 sequence reads: CASSPTSGRAFTYEQYF. DNA of the CDR3: TGTGCCAGCAGTCCGACTAGCGGGAGGGCCTTTACATACGAGCAGTACTTC.

V is TRBV5-4 and J is TRBJ2-1, with TRBD2 as a possible D gene (6 bases). The CDR3 has 17 residues. Germline V gene lookup returns CDR1 SGHNT and CDR2 YYREEE (reference sequence). V dropped 4 bases and J dropped 0 bases, with 17 bases sitting between them. The CDR3, as DNA: TGTGCCAGCAGCCCCGCCGGGGGACGAAGCTCCTACAATGAGCAGTTCTTC. Translating it yields CASSPAGGRSSYNEQFF. Full variable domain (remainder filled in from reference TRBV5-4 and TRBJ2-1): ETGVTQSPTHLIKTRGQQVTLRCSSQSGHNTVSWYQQALGQGPQFIFQYYREEENGRGNFPPRFSGLQFPNYSSELNVNALELDDSALYLCASSPAGGRSSYNEQFFGPGTRLTVL.

In this sample, this clonotype turned up many times. This chain links TRBV7-8 with TRBJ1-2; D gene unclear. In germline, CDR1 is SGHVS, CDR2 FQNEAQ. This CDR3 is built from 12 residues. Deletions cut 3 bases from V and 6 bases from J, with 8 bases between. In DNA, the CDR3 is TGTGCCAGCAGCTTGGTAGGGCATGGCTACACCTTC. Translating it yields CASSLVGHGYTF.

This clonotype was seen only a few times. The chain links TRBV7-9 to TRBJ2-7, with D perhaps assigned TRBD1 or TRBD2 (5 bases each). V gave up 5 bases and J gave up 5 bases, with 16 bases separating them. The CDR3 is 14 residues long. Germline-derived CDR1 and CDR2 are SEHNR and FQNEAQ (reference sequence). The CDR3 loop reads CASSDTRDAHEQYF. CDR3 in DNA: TGTGCCAGCAGCGATACCCGGGACGCCCACGAGCAGTACTTC.

The sample holds many counts of this clonotype. The chain employs TRBV12-3 or TRBV12-4 and TRBJ2-2, with 10 bases aligning to TRBD2. This CDR3 has 15 amino acids. Unmatched junction bases numbered 7, after V lost 6 bases and J lost 6 bases. The CDR3 DNA reads TGTGCCAGCAGCTACAGCGGGAGGGCCGCCGGGGAGCTGTTTTTT. Its translation: CASSYSGRAAGELFF.

The chain combines TRBV19 with TRBJ2-3; TRBD2 aligns across 7 bases. Germline lookup yields CDR1 LNHDA and CDR2 SQIVND (reference sequence). V shed 4 bases, J shed 2 bases, and the junction held 3 bases outside the gene matches. This CDR3 spans 14 amino acids. CDR3 amino acids: CASSTSGFTDTQYF. The CDR3 DNA reads as TGTGCCAGTAGTACTAGCGGATTCACAGATACGCAGTATTTT.